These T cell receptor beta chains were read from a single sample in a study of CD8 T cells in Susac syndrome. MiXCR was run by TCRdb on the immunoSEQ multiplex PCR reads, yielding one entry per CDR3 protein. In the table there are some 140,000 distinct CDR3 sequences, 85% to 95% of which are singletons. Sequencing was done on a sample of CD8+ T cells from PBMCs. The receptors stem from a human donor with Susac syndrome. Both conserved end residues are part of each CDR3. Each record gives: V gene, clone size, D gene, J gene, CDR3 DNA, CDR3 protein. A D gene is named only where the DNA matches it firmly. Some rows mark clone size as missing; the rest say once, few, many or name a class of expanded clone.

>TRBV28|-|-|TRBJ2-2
TGTGCCAGCAGTTTATCCGGGATGAACACCGGGGAGCTGTTTTTT
CASSLSGMNTGELFF
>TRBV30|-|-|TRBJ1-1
TGTGCCTGGAGCCTAATGAATGAAGCTTTCTTT
CAWSLMNEAFF
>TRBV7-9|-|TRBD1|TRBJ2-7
TGTGCCAGCAGCCCGCCGGGACAGGCTCCCTACGAGCAGTACTTC
CASSPPGQAPYEQYF
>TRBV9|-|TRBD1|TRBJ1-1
TGTGCCAGCAGCGTCGAGGGACAGGGGAACACTGAAGCTTTCTTT
CASSVEGQGNTEAFF
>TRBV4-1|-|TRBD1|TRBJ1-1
TGCGCCAGCAGCCAAGTCGGGACAGGGAACACTGAAGCTTTCTTT
CASSQVGTGNTEAFF
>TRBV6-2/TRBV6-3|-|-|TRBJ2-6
TGTGCCAGCAGTTACCGTACCGGCTCTGGGGCCAACGTCCTGACTTTC
CASSYRTGSGANVLTF
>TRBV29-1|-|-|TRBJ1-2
TGCAGCGTTGAAGACATGGACCAGGGGACGGGCTACACCTTC
CSVEDMDQGTGYTF
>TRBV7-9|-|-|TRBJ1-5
TGTGCCAGCAGCACAACAGTTACTAGCAATCAGCCCCAGCATTTT
CASSTTVTSNQPQHF
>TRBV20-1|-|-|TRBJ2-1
TGCAGTGCTAGAAGGAAGGGAAACTACAATGAGCAGTTCTTC
CSARRKGNYNEQFF
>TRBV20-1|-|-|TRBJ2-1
TGCAGTGCTAGCACGGGACCGTTGACTTACGATGAGCAGTTCTTC
CSASTGPLTYDEQFF
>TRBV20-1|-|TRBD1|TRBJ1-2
TGCAGTGCGAGGACAGGGTCTAACTATGGCTACACCTTC
CSARTGSNYGYTF
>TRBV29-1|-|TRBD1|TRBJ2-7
TGCAGCGTCAGTGGGACAGAGAGCTCCTACGAGCAGTACTTC
CSVSGTESSYEQYF
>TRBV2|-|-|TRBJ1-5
TGTGCCAGCAGTGATAGGGGCCGTAGCAATCAGCCCCAGCATTTT
CASSDRGRSNQPQHF
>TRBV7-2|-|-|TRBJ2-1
TGTGCCAGCACCAAGGGGTGGGATGAGCAGTTCTTC
CASTKGWDEQFF
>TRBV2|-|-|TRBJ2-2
TGTGCCAGCAGGGGACTGCTAACCGGGGAGCTGTTTTTT
CASRGLLTGELFF
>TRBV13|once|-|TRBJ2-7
TGTGCCAGCAGCTTAGGGCAGGAATACGAGCAGTACTTC
CASSLGQEYEQYF
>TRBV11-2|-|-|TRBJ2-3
TGTGCCAGCAGCGACCGATACACAGATACGCAGTATTTT
CASSDRYTDTQYF
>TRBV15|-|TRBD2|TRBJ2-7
TGTGCCACCAGCAGGAGTTTGAGCGGGGACTCCTACGAGCAGTACTTC
CATSRSLSGDSYEQYF
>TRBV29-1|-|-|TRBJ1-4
TGCAGCGTTGATCCAGGTTCTAATGAAAAACTGTTTTTT
CSVDPGSNEKLFF
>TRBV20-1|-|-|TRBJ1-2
TGCAGTGCACCTGGGAGCCGACCCTATGGCTACACCTTC
CSAPGSRPYGYTF
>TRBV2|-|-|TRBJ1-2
TGTGCCAGAAGCGGGCCTTTCGGCTACACCTTC
CARSGPFGYTF
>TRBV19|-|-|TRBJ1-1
TGTGCCAGTAGTAAGGGGTTCGGGATGAACACTGAAGCTTTCTTT
CASSKGFGMNTEAFF
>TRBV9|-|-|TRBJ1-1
TGTGCCAGCAGCTCGGGCTGGGGCAACACTGAAGCTTTCTTT
CASSSGWGNTEAFF
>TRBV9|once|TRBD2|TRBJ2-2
TGTGCCAGCAGCGCAACTAGCGGGAGGAACACCGGGGAGCTGTTTTTT
CASSATSGRNTGELFF
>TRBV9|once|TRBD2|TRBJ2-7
TGTGCCAGCAGCCCGGGGAGGGGAGTGAGCAACTACGAGCAGTACTTC
CASSPGRGVSNYEQYF
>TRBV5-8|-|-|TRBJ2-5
TGTGCCAGCAGCTTGGAGGACAATGAAGAGACCCAGTACTTC
CASSLEDNEETQYF
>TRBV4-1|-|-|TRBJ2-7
TGCGCCAGCAGCCAAGGTCACGACTATCTATACGAGCAGTACTTC
CASSQGHDYLYEQYF
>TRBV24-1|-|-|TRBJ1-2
TGTGCCACCAGTGATTTGGAGGAAGACTATGGCTACACCTTC
CATSDLEEDYGYTF
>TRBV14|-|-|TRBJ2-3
TGTGCCAGCAGCCAAGTTTACGGGAGATCGTTTACGCAGTATTTT
CASSQVYGRSFTQYF
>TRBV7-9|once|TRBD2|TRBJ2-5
TGTGCCAGCAGCACCCCCTCCCTAGCGGGAGTTGAGACCCAGTACTTC
CASSTPSLAGVETQYF
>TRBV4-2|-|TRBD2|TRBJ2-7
TGTGCCAGCAGCCATCCGGGACTAGCGGGAGAGCAGTACTTC
CASSHPGLAGEQYF
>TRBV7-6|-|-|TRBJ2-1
TGTGCCAGCAGCACGGGGGACTCGATCTACAATGAGCAGTTCTTC
CASSTGDSIYNEQFF
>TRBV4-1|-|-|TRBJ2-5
TGCGCCAGCAGCACTTCCCCCCAACCTCGGCCAGAGACCCAGTACTTC
CASSTSPQPRPETQYF
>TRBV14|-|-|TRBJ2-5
TGTGCCAGCAGCCGCACTCACGGAGAGACCCAGTACTTC
CASSRTHGETQYF